The 23 T cell receptor beta chains in this list originate from one sample, sequenced in a study of blood T cell repertoires in COVID-19 (TCRdb year 2020). The library was obtained by the immunoSEQ multiplex PCR assay. What TCRdb holds here is the immuneACCESS table cut down to in-frame rearrangements. Part of the clones is not present; checked against another copy, under half of the missing clones reflect an unresolved V gene, and the others are unexplained. This sample lists approximately 68,000 clones; approximately 79% were detected once. The ten largest clones capture roughly 16% of the sample. The material sequenced was peripheral blood. Every receptor here comes from a man older than 75 with active COVID-19.

This chain joins TRBV6-2 or TRBV6-3 and TRBJ2-1, with a weak D call TRBD2 (5 bases). Per the germline V gene, CDR1 is MNHEY and CDR2 is SVGEGT. The CDR3 consists of 14 residues. V lost 7 bases and J 2 bases, leaving 12 bases between the germline ends. CDR3 sequence: CASTPLETYNEQFF. The CDR3 nucleotides read TGTGCCAGCACCCCACTAGAGACCTACAATGAGCAGTTCTTC.

This chain uses TRBV15 with TRBJ1-2; TRBD1 matches at 7 bases. The CDR3 spans 16 residues. V was pared by 0 bases and J by 6 bases, with 10 bases of the junction left unmatched. Germline CDR1 and CDR2: LNHNV and YYDKDF (reference sequence). The CDR3 reads CATSRDTWTGWDGYTF. The CDR3 bases are TGTGCCACCAGCAGAGATACTTGGACAGGCTGGGATGGCTACACCTTC.

The CDR3 spells CSVERSAGGRYNEQFF. The CDR3 nucleotides are TGCAGCGTTGAAAGATCGGCGGGGGGTAGATACAATGAGCAGTTCTTC. The J gene is TRBJ2-1, the V gene TRBV29-1; 8 bases are a match to TRBD2. The CDR3 runs to 16 residues. V trimming: 2 bases; J trimming: 4 bases; junction bases outside the gene matches: 10. Germline V gene lookup returns CDR1 SQVTM and CDR2 ANQGSEA.

The genes are TRBV18 and TRBJ2-3; 10 bases map to TRBD2. The CDR3 runs to 15 residues. V trimming: 6 bases; J trimming: 3 bases; junction bases outside the gene matches: 6. Germline V gene data show CDR1 as KGHSH and CDR2 as LQKENI. CDR3 sequence reads: CASSPVAGGTDTQYF. CDR3 coding DNA: TGTGCCAGCTCGCCAGTAGCGGGAGGTACAGATACGCAGTATTTT.

As concerns this clone: One junction end does not reproduce the germline sequence, and a read error may be involved. V is TRBV7-8 and J is TRBJ1-1; 7 bases are shared with TRBD1. Germline assignment: CDR1 SGHVS and CDR2 FQNEAQ. The CDR3 has 16 residues. The CDR3 sequence is CASSSKTGVTNIEAFF. The CDR3 coding sequence is TGTGCCAGCAGCTCCAAAACAGGGGTAACGAACATTGAAGCTTTCTTT.

The chain couples TRBV7-3 to TRBJ2-5; TRBD2 is a possible D gene (6 bases). Germline-derived CDR1 and CDR2 are SGHTA and FQGTGA. This CDR3 contains 15 residues. The V end lost 2 bases, the J end lost 2 bases, and 12 bases lay between the germline ends. CDR3 sequence (DNA): TGTGCCAGCAGCTTATTAGGCAGCGGGCAAGAGACCCAGTACTTC. Translated, it gives CASSLLGSGQETQYF. The entire variable domain, with the rest obtained from reference TRBV7-3 and TRBJ2-5, is as follows: GAGVSQTPSNKVTEKGKYVELRCDPISGHTALYWYRQSLGQGPEFLIYFQGTGAADDSGLPNDRFFAVRPEGSVSTLKIQRTERGDSAVYLCASSLLGSGQETQYFGPGTRLLVL.

The gene calls are TRBV6-6 and TRBJ2-1; TRBD1 agrees at 9 bases. Germline CDR1 reads MNHNY; CDR2 reads SVGAGI (reference sequence). V dropped 8 bases and J dropped 10; count of bases not matched to a gene: 12. CDR3 size: 14 residues. CDR3 loop: CASSVGQGLWEQFF. CDR3 DNA: TGTGCCAGCTCGGTGGGACAGGGCCTCTGGGAGCAGTTCTTC.

J is TRBJ1-1 and V is TRBV24-1; the match to TRBD1 covers 8 bases. Per germline, CDR1 KGHDR and CDR2 SFDVKD. The CDR3 extends over 14 amino acids. The ends lost 4 bases at V and 2 bases at J; junction bases unmatched: 2. The CDR3 sequence is CATSETGVNTEAFF. In nucleotides, the CDR3 is TGTGCCACCAGTGAGACAGGGGTAAACACTGAAGCTTTCTTT.

The genes are TRBV19 and TRBJ1-2, with TRBD1 as a possible D gene (5 bases). V lost 4 bases to trimming and J lost 4 bases, with 10 bases between them. CDR3 length: 13 residues. CDR1 is LNHDA and CDR2 is SQIVND in the germline V gene (reference sequence). The CDR3 protein is CASSKGLSYGYTF. The CDR3 nucleotides read TGTGCCAGTAGTAAGGGACTTAGCTATGGCTACACCTTC. The full variable domain, its missing parts supplied by reference TRBV19 and TRBJ1-2, is DGGITQSPKYLFRKEGQNVTLSCEQNLNHDAMYWYRQDPGQGLRLIYYSQIVNDFQKGDIAEGYSVSREKKESFPLTVTSAQKNPTAFYLCASSKGLSYGYTFGSGTRLTVV.

This clone appeared once. The chain uses TRBV6-5 and TRBJ2-7; 8 positions agree with TRBD2. Per the germline V gene, CDR1 is MNHEY and CDR2 is SVGAGI. This CDR3 spans 13 amino acids. The V and J ends lost 7 bases and 3 bases, in that order; junction bases with no gene match: 5. CDR3 DNA sequence: TGTGCCAGCAACCTAGCGGGCAGCTACGAGCAGTACTTC. Encoded protein: CASNLAGSYEQYF.

This sequence joins TRBV7-3 and TRBJ1-6, with D possibly TRBD1 on 5 matching bases. CDR1 is SGHTA and CDR2 is FQGTGA in the germline V gene. The V and J ends lost 3 bases and 7 bases respectively, with 13 bases between them. The CDR3 contains 15 residues. The CDR3 spells CASSLIPGMNSPLHF. In DNA form, the CDR3 reads TGTGCCAGCAGCTTGATACCAGGGATGAATTCACCCCTCCACTTT. Full variable domain (rest looked up from reference TRBV7-3 and TRBJ1-6): GAGVSQTPSNKVTEKGKYVELRCDPISGHTALYWYRQSLGQGPEFLIYFQGTGAADDSGLPNDRFFAVRPEGSVSTLKIQRTERGDSAVYLCASSLIPGMNSPLHFGNGTRLTVT.

This rearrangement joins TRBV5-1 to TRBJ2-7, with 12 bases aligning to TRBD2. The J segment lost 3 bases and the V segment lost 1 base, leaving 5 bases of the junction unmatched. Looked up from germline, CDR1 is SGHRS and CDR2 is YFSETQ. The CDR3 covers 16 residues. CDR3 sequence reads: CASSLPRTSGNYEQYF. CDR3 nucleotide sequence: TGCGCCAGCAGCTTGCCACGGACTAGCGGGAACTACGAGCAGTACTTC.

The chain joins TRBV7-2 to TRBJ1-4, with 9 bases lining up with TRBD1. The CDR3 sequence is 15 residues long. V lost 4 bases and J lost 6; bases outside the gene matches: 6. Germline lookup yields CDR1 SGHTA and CDR2 FQGNSA. The CDR3 region is CASSSIQGAHEKLFF. The CDR3 DNA reads as TGTGCCAGCAGCTCGATACAGGGGGCGCATGAAAAACTGTTTTTT.

The V gene is TRBV6-2 or TRBV6-3, the J gene TRBJ2-1, with no clear D. The V gene lost 5 bases and the J gene lost 7 bases, with 9 bases spanning the gap. CDR1 and CDR2 from the germline V gene are MNHEY and SVGEGT. This CDR3 is built from 12 residues. CDR3 bases: TGTGCCAGCAGTGCCCCCGGGAATGAGCAGTTCTTC. Translating it yields CASSAPGNEQFF.

V gene TRBV7-3 combines with J gene TRBJ2-2; 11 nucleotides align to TRBD2. J gave up 4 bases and V 5 bases, and 3 bases lay outside the gene matches. The germline CDR1 and CDR2 sequences are SGHTA and FQGTGA. The CDR3 extends over 15 amino acids. The CDR3: CASSLSGRGTGELFF. The CDR3 DNA is TGTGCCAGCAGCCTTAGCGGGAGGGGCACCGGGGAGCTGTTTTTT.

The genes are TRBV5-1 and TRBJ2-5, with a weak D call TRBD2 (5 bases). The CDR3 contains 14 residues. V gave up 4 bases and J gave up 0 bases, with 10 bases separating them. CDR1 and CDR2 (germline): SGHRS, YFSETQ. For the CDR3, the DNA is TGCGCCAGCAGCGCCTCACTAGACCAAGAGACCCAGTACTTC. This translates into CASSASLDQETQYF.

The chain recombines TRBV3-1 (or the pseudogene TRBV3-2) with TRBJ2-1, with 11 bases identical to TRBD1. CDR3 length: 16 residues. V was pared by 4 bases and J by 4 bases, with 6 bases of the junction left unmatched. Germline-derived CDR1 and CDR2 are LGHDT and YNNKEL (reference sequence). This CDR3 is CASSPTGQGGYNEQFF. As DNA, the CDR3 is TGTGCCAGCAGCCCGACGGGACAGGGGGGGTACAATGAGCAGTTCTTC.

The chain couples TRBV5-4 to TRBJ2-3; 8 nucleotides agree with TRBD2. The CDR3 is 19 amino acids. CDR1 and CDR2 from the germline V gene are SGHNT and YYREEE (reference sequence). The J segment lost 1 base and the V segment lost 3 bases, leaving 16 bases of the junction unmatched. As DNA, the CDR3 is TGTGCCAGCAGCTCTCCGGGGCCAAAGCGGGAGTTGGGCACAGATACGCAGTATTTT. It yields the protein CASSSPGPKRELGTDTQYF. Full variable domain (rest looked up from reference TRBV5-4 and TRBJ2-3): ETGVTQSPTHLIKTRGQQVTLRCSSQSGHNTVSWYQQALGQGPQFIFQYYREEENGRGNFPPRFSGLQFPNYSSELNVNALELDDSALYLCASSSPGPKRELGTDTQYFGPGTRLTVL.

The gene calls are TRBV4-1 and TRBJ1-2, with TRBD1 matching 8 bases. CDR1 MGHRA and CDR2 YSYEKL come from the germline V gene. The J segment lost 4 bases and the V segment lost 2 bases, leaving 15 bases of the junction unmatched. The CDR3 sequence is 18 residues long. The CDR3 DNA follows: TGCGCCAGCAGCCAAAACCCTTCCTCCGGGACAGGAGTCTATGGCTACACCTTC. Its protein product is CASSQNPSSGTGVYGYTF.

The chain joins TRBV7-9 to TRBJ2-1, with a possible D match to TRBD2 (6 bases). Germline V lookup: CDR1 SEHNR, CDR2 FQNEAQ (reference sequence). The CDR3 is 14 amino acids. Trimming took off 2 bases at V and 7 bases at J, with 12 bases between the two ends. CDR3 sequence: CASSLTAGRNEQFF. In nucleotides, the CDR3 is TGTGCCAGCAGCTTAACGGCAGGGAGGAATGAGCAGTTCTTC.

The J gene is TRBJ1-3, the V gene TRBV6-6; D might be TRBD1 (6 bases). The CDR3 is made up of 16 amino acids. Germline CDR1 and CDR2: MNHNY and SVGAGI (reference sequence). Trimming stripped 0 bases from V and 4 bases from J, with 13 bases between. CDR3 in DNA: TGTGCCAGCAGTTACTCGCAGACAGGACAAGGAAACACCATATATTTT. Protein: CASSYSQTGQGNTIYF.

The chain combines TRBV9 with TRBJ2-1, with 12 bases lining up with TRBD2. The germline V gene encodes CDR1 SGDLS and CDR2 YYNGEE. This CDR3 contains 17 residues. The J segment lost 7 bases and the V segment lost 0 bases, leaving 8 bases of the junction unmatched. The CDR3 DNA is TGTGCCAGCAGCGTAGCTCTAGCGGGGGGGCCTCAGAATGAGCAGTTCTTC. It translates to CASSVALAGGPQNEQFF.

The chain carries TRBV24-1 and TRBJ1-3; D ambiguous. The V end lost 1 base, the J end lost 0 bases, and 6 bases lay between the germline ends. Germline values: CDR1 KGHDR, CDR2 SFDVKD. The CDR3 spans 15 residues. The CDR3 sequence is CATSDLRDSGNTIYF. DNA for the CDR3: TGTGCCACCAGTGATTTACGAGACTCTGGAAACACCATATATTTT.